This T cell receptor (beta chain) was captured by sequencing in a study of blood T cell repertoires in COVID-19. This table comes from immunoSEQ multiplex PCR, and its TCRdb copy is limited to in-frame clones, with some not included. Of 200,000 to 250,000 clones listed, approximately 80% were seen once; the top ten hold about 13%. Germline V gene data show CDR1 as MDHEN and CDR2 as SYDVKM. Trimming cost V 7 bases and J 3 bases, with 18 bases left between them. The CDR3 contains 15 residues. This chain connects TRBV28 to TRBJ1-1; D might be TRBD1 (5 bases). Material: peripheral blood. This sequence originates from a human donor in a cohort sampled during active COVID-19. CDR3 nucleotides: TGTGCCAGCACGCCCCCCATGGGGGGGGACACTGAAGCTTTCTTT. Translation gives CASTPPMGGDTEAFF.